The 18 T cell receptor beta chains below were found in one sample sequenced in a study of blood T cell repertoires in COVID-19. Libraries were prepared by immunoSEQ multiplex PCR; TCRdb keeps only in-frame clonotypes and omits some of them. The sample consists of about 100,000 clones, roughly 87% of them appearing once. Material for sequencing was peripheral blood. These receptors were obtained from a woman aged 50 to 60 with COVID-19, enrolled during active disease.

The chain is built from TRBV7-2 and TRBJ1-5, with 11 bases aligning to TRBD1. Germline assignment: CDR1 SGHTA and CDR2 FQGNSA. V lost 0 bases and J lost 9; bases outside the gene matches: 7. The CDR3 is 16 amino acids. The DNA of the CDR3 is TGTGCCAGCAGCTTAGCCGGACAGGGGGCAGGGGGGCCCCAGCATTTT. Its translation: CASSLAGQGAGGPQHF.

This chain connects TRBV4-1 to TRBJ2-5; TRBD2 matches at 14 bases. With V trimmed by 0 bases and J by 2 bases, 5 bases remained unmatched. This CDR3 is 18 amino acids long. Germline values: CDR1 MGHRA, CDR2 YSYEKL. CDR3 nucleotide sequence: TGCGCCAGCAGCCAAGATACTGGACTAGCGGGGGGTCAAGAGACCCAGTACTTC. It codes for CASSQDTGLAGGQETQYF.

This chain uses TRBV7-3 with TRBJ2-1, with D maybe TRBD2 (6 bases). In germline, CDR1 is SGHTA, CDR2 FQGTGA. The V end lost 0 bases, the J end lost 7 bases, and 13 bases lay between the germline ends. The CDR3 length is 15 residues. The CDR3, as DNA: TGTGCCAGCAGCTTAACGTGGAGGGCGGTTAATGAGCAGTTCTTC. Translation: CASSLTWRAVNEQFF.

The V call is TRBV6-5, the J call TRBJ2-3, with D possibly being TRBD1 (5 bases). Germline lookup yields CDR1 MNHEY and CDR2 SVGAGI. Trimming removed 2 bases from V and 4 bases from J, with 7 bases in between. This CDR3 spans 13 amino acids. The CDR3 protein is CASSYQGSDTQYF. The CDR3 bases are TGTGCCAGCAGTTACCAGGGTTCAGATACGCAGTATTTT.

This clone was picked up a small number of times. The rearrangement joins TRBV6-5 to TRBJ2-7; D possibly corresponds to TRBD1 (6 bases). CDR1 is MNHEY and CDR2 is SVGAGI in the germline V gene. This CDR3 has 15 amino acids. Trimming took off 0 bases at V and 1 base at J, with 10 bases between the two ends. The CDR3 region has the DNA TGTGCCAGCAGTTACTCCTGGACAGCTTCCTACGAGCAGTACTTC. This sequence encodes CASSYSWTASYEQYF.

The rearrangement joins TRBV7-9 to TRBJ2-7, with 7 positions matching TRBD1. The length of the CDR3 is 15 residues. CDR1 is SEHNR, CDR2 FQNEAQ, per germline (reference sequence). V was clipped by 1 base and J by 5 bases; unmatched bases: 8. The CDR3 DNA is TGTGCCAGCAGCTTAGGGTCAGGGGGTTACCACGAGCAGTACTTC. Translated: CASSLGSGGYHEQYF.

The CDR3 nucleotides are TGCGCCAGCAGTCCGCCAAACACCGGGACAATGTGCCTCTATGGCTACACCTTC. This codes for CASSPPNTGTMCLYGYTF. V gene TRBV23-1 combines with J gene TRBJ1-2; possibly TRBD1 for D (6 bases). TRBV23-1 is placed among ORFs of uncertain function. This CDR3 contains 18 residues. V shed 4 bases and J shed 4 bases, with 25 bases lying between them.

This clone has more than one count but fewer than ten. The chain has TRBV5-4 and TRBJ2-7; tentative D call: TRBD2 (7 bases). Germline V gives CDR1 SGHNT, CDR2 YYREEE (reference sequence). With 4 bases removed from V and 0 bases from J, the gap between germline ends came to 11 bases. CDR3 length equals 14 residues. Here the CDR3 reads CASSPGGISYEQYF. CDR3 DNA: TGTGCCAGCAGCCCGGGGGGCATCTCCTACGAGCAGTACTTC.

The V and J genes are TRBV18 and TRBJ2-3, with TRBD2 matching over 14 bases. This CDR3 has 17 residues. The germline V gene encodes CDR1 KGHSH and CDR2 LQKENI. V was pared by 2 bases and J by 5 bases, with 6 bases of the junction left unmatched. CDR3 in amino acids: CASSPKTSGGAEDTQYF. The CDR3 nucleotides read TGTGCCAGCTCACCAAAGACTAGCGGGGGGGCTGAAGATACGCAGTATTTT.

The chain employs TRBV28 and TRBJ1-5; D is possibly TRBD1 (5 bases). V gave up 3 bases and J gave up 4 bases, with 10 bases separating them. The CDR3 has 14 residues. Germline CDR1 is MDHEN and CDR2 is SYDVKM. The CDR3 region is CASSFGGENQPQHF. CDR3 coding DNA: TGTGCCAGCAGTTTCGGGGGGGAAAATCAGCCCCAGCATTTT.

This clone was detected once. V and J are TRBV19 and TRBJ2-6, with D uncertain. Per the germline V gene, CDR1 is LNHDA and CDR2 is SQIVND (reference sequence). Trimming cost V 10 bases and J 1 base, with 11 bases left between them. This CDR3 contains 14 residues. The CDR3 DNA is TGTGCCACGACACGTACTTCTGGGGCCAACGTCCTGACTTTC. It is translated as CATTRTSGANVLTF.

The chain couples TRBV19 to TRBJ2-3, with TRBD1 identical over 11 bases. From germline, CDR1 is LNHDA and CDR2 SQIVND (reference sequence). The CDR3 has 16 amino acids. V trimming: 3 bases; J trimming: 0 bases; junction bases outside the gene matches: 2. The DNA for the CDR3 is TGTGCCAGTAGTATCGGACAGGGGGCGAGCACAGATACGCAGTATTTT. Encoded protein: CASSIGQGASTDTQYF. Full variable domain (outside the CDR3, taken from reference TRBV19 and TRBJ2-3): DGGITQSPKYLFRKEGQNVTLSCEQNLNHDAMYWYRQDPGQGLRLIYYSQIVNDFQKGDIAEGYSVSREKKESFPLTVTSAQKNPTAFYLCASSIGQGASTDTQYFGPGTRLTVL.

J is TRBJ2-5 and V is TRBV14; 9 bases agree with TRBD2. With V trimmed by 7 bases and J by 1 base, 4 bases remained unmatched. The germline gives CDR1 SGHDN, CDR2 FVKESK. There are 14 residues in the CDR3. DNA of the CDR3: TGTGCCAGCAATAGGCGGGGGGGCCAAGAGACCCAGTACTTC. Translating gives CASNRRGGQETQYF.

The chain couples TRBV19 to TRBJ1-1; TRBD1 aligns across 7 bases. CDR1 is LNHDA and CDR2 is SQIVND in the germline V gene (reference sequence). Trimming removed 4 bases from V and 1 base from J; junction bases left unmatched: 3. CDR3 length: 14 amino acids. Here the CDR3 DNA reads TGTGCCAGTAGTAACCAGGGGGGGAACACTGAAGCTTTCTTT. This sequence encodes CASSNQGGNTEAFF.

CDR3 sequence: CASSLQGENTEAFF. DNA for the CDR3: TGTGCCAGCAGCTTACAGGGTGAGAACACTGAAGCTTTCTTT. The rearrangement joins TRBV9 to TRBJ1-1; the D gene is possibly TRBD1 (6 bases). Germline V lookup: CDR1 SGDLS, CDR2 YYNGEE. The CDR3 loop spans 14 amino acids. V lost 4 bases and J lost 1, with 11 bases in between.

This clone was seen only once. The chain recombines TRBV7-6 with TRBJ2-7; unclear D gene. The V and J ends lost 3 bases and 0 bases respectively, with 9 bases between them. Germline CDR1 SGHVS, CDR2 FNYEAQ. The CDR3 has 14 residues. Here the CDR3 reads CASSFGGSSYEQYF. CDR3 in DNA: TGTGCCAGCAGCTTTGGTGGCAGCTCCTACGAGCAGTACTTC.

The rearrangement joins TRBV5-6 to TRBJ1-2; a possible D gene is TRBD1 (5 bases). The V gene lost 9 bases and the J gene lost 4 bases, with 13 bases spanning the gap. Germline values: CDR1 SGHDT, CDR2 YYEEEE. The CDR3 sequence is 12 residues long. The chain's CDR3 is CATKSGIYGYTF. CDR3 DNA sequence: TGTGCCACCAAATCAGGGATCTATGGCTACACCTTC.

CDR3 loop: CATSAQGQGISYEQYF. The CDR3 DNA sequence: TGTGCCACCAGCGCTCAGGGACAGGGTATTTCCTACGAGCAGTACTTC. The chain has TRBV15 and TRBJ2-7; 9 nucleotides agree with TRBD1. The CDR3 sequence is 16 residues long. CDR1 and CDR2 from the germline V gene are LNHNV and YYDKDF (reference sequence). The J segment lost 1 base and the V segment lost 5 bases, leaving 9 bases of the junction unmatched.